The 7 T cell receptor beta chains reported below all come from one sample, sequenced in a study of blood T cell repertoires in COVID-19. TCRdb's table, derived via immunoSEQ multiplex PCR, lists solely in-frame clones and lacks some. The profile shows 300,000 to 350,000 clones, around 87% of them singletons. The specimen sequenced was peripheral blood. These receptors came from a young man with active or convalescent COVID-19.

V usage is TRBV24-1 and J usage is TRBJ1-1; no reliable D call. Germline CDR1 KGHDR, CDR2 SFDVKD. Trimming shortened V by 3 bases and J by 8 bases, and 6 bases separated the two germline ends. The CDR3 covers 11 residues. This CDR3 is CATSDGREAFF. The CDR3 coding sequence is TGTGCCACCAGTGATGGCAGGGAAGCTTTCTTT.

The chain is built from TRBV7-9 and TRBJ1-2; D is unresolved. The CDR3 totals 16 residues. Per germline, CDR1 SEHNR and CDR2 FQNEAQ (reference sequence). The V gene lost 7 bases and the J gene lost 4 bases, with 22 bases spanning the gap. For the CDR3, the DNA is TGTGCCAGCACGCTCAGCATAGGGCCCAGCGGCTATGGCTACACCTTC. Amino acid sequence: CASTLSIGPSGYGYTF.

The chain is built from TRBV7-3 and TRBJ2-1, with TRBD2 matching over 9 bases. The V and J ends lost 2 bases and 4 bases, in that order; junction bases with no gene match: 6. The CDR3 is 16 amino acids. Looked up from germline, CDR1 is SGHTA and CDR2 is FQGTGA. CDR3 DNA: TGTGCCAGCAGCTTAGCGGGAGGGCCGTCGTACAATGAGCAGTTCTTC. Its translation: CASSLAGGPSYNEQFF.

V and J are TRBV25-1 and TRBJ1-3; D possibly corresponds to TRBD1 (5 bases). Germline V gene data show CDR1 as MGHDK and CDR2 as SYGVNS. The CDR3 totals 18 residues. Between the trimmed V and J ends, which lost 1 base and 2 bases, there was a span of 18 bases. The CDR3 sequence is CASSESFRGSEAGNTIYF. CDR3 DNA sequence: TGTGCCAGCAGTGAATCGTTTAGGGGAAGCGAAGCTGGAAACACCATATATTTT.

This chain connects TRBV5-4 to TRBJ2-1, with D possibly matching TRBD1 (6 bases). The CDR3 consists of 14 residues. The germline V and J ends were trimmed by 2 bases and 6 bases, with 12 bases remaining between them. Germline CDR1 is SGHNT and CDR2 is YYREEE (reference sequence). Here the CDR3 DNA reads TGTGCCAGCAGCTTAGACCAAGGGGGCAATGAGCAGTTCTTC. It codes for CASSLDQGGNEQFF.

The V and J genes are TRBV25-1 and TRBJ1-1; 8 positions match TRBD1. After removal of 7 bases from V and 7 bases from J, the junction contained 11 bases not matched to a gene. Per the germline V gene, CDR1 is MGHDK and CDR2 is SYGVNS. The CDR3 sequence is 14 residues long. The CDR3 DNA follows: TGTGCCAGCACTGGACAGGGAAGTATTGGTGAAGCTTTCTTT. It yields the protein CASTGQGSIGEAFF.

The rearrangement links TRBV7-9 to TRBJ1-3, with unresolved D. The CDR3 totals 14 residues. Germline lookup yields CDR1 SEHNR and CDR2 FQNEAQ (reference sequence). Trimming left V 2 bases short and J 1 base short, with 6 bases between. As DNA, the CDR3 is TGTGCCAGCAGCTTAATTCTATCTGGAAACACCATATATTTT. It is translated as CASSLILSGNTIYF. Full variable domain (rest looked up from reference TRBV7-9 and TRBJ1-3): DTGVSQNPRHKITKRGQNVTFRCDPISEHNRLYWYRQTLGQGPEFLTYFQNEAQLEKSRLLSDRFSAERPKGSFSTLEIQRTEQGDSAMYLCASSLILSGNTIYFGEGSWLTVV.